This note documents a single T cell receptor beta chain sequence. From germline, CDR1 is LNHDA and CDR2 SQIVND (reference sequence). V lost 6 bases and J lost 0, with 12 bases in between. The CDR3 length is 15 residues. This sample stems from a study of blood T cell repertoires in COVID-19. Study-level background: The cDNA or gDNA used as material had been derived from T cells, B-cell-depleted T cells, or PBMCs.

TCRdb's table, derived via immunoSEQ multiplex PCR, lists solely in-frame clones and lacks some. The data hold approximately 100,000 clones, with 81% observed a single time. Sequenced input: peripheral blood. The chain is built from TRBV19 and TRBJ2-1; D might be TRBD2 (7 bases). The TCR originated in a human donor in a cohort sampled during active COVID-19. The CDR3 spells CASRTGGDSYNEQFF. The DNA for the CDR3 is TGTGCCAGTAGAACGGGGGGCGACTCCTACAATGAGCAGTTCTTC.